A selection of T cell receptor beta chains follows, all from one sample in a study of control samples from healthy donors and cancer patients. The assay was immunoSEQ multiplex PCR, and TCRdb's table has in-frame clones only and misses some. Of about 130,000 clones in the sample, over 90% were seen once. Sequencing was performed on PBMCs. These TCRs come from a man aged 60 to 69 with colorectal cancer. CDR3s include the opening cysteine and the closing phenylalanine or tryptophan. The D gene is left open where the match is weak. Part of the rows lack a size; the others show once, few, many or a class for expanded clones.

TRBJ1-2,TRBD1,TRBV24-1,NA,TGTGCCACCAGTGGCACAGGGGGCGGCTACACCTTC,CATSGTGGGYTF
TRBJ1-2,TRBD1,TRBV24-1,NA,TGTGCCACCAGTGATGGGACAGGGGGCTATGGCTACACCTTC,CATSDGTGGYGYTF
TRBJ1-5,NA,TRBV6-5,NA,TGTGCCAGCTCAGAGTTCCGGTCCAATCAGCCCCAGCATTTT,CASSEFRSNQPQHF
TRBJ1-2,TRBD1,TRBV3-1/TRBV3-2,NA,TGTGCCAGCAGCCAAGTACAGGGGCGGGATGGCTACACCTTC,CASSQVQGRDGYTF
TRBJ2-7,TRBD2,TRBV7-9,NA,TGTGCCAGCAGCTTAGCTTCCGGCGGGGGATACGAGCAGTACTTC,CASSLASGGGYEQYF
TRBJ2-3,TRBD1,TRBV4-1,NA,TGCGCCAGCAGCCGGTCCGGGACAGGGGCAGATACGCAGTATTTT,CASSRSGTGADTQYF
TRBJ1-1,NA,TRBV19,NA,TGTGCCAGTAGTCTAGGGACACCGAACACTGAAGCTTTCTTT,CASSLGTPNTEAFF
TRBJ2-5,TRBD1,TRBV6-6,NA,TGTGCCAGCAGTTACTCCGGGGACAGCAGCGAGACCCAGTACTTC,CASSYSGDSSETQYF
TRBJ1-1,NA,TRBV27,NA,TGTGCCAGCAGTTTCTCCCTACTGGGGGACACTGAAGCTTTCTTT,CASSFSLLGDTEAFF
TRBJ2-7,TRBD1,TRBV5-1,NA,TGCGCCAGCAGTTCCGGACAGGGGAGCTACGAGCAGTACTTC,CASSSGQGSYEQYF
TRBJ1-6,NA,TRBV10-3,NA,TGTGCCATCAGTGAACAGGAGAAATCCCCCCTCCACTTT,CAISEQEKSPLHF
TRBJ1-2,TRBD1,TRBV23-1,NA,TGCGCCAGCAGTCTCGGACAGGGGGGATGGTATGGCTACACCTTC,CASSLGQGGWYGYTF
TRBJ2-5,NA,TRBV7-2,NA,TGTGCCAGCAGCCCCTATCTCGGGACCCAGTACTTC,CASSPYLGTQYF
TRBJ2-3,TRBD2,TRBV11-3,NA,TGTGCCAGCAGCTTTAGCGGGGGGGGCACAGATACGCAGTATTTT,CASSFSGGGTDTQYF
TRBJ1-6,NA,TRBV7-8,NA,TGTGCCAGCAGCTTAACGGTCAGGGAAGGGTCACCCCTCCACTTT,CASSLTVREGSPLHF
TRBJ2-5,NA,TRBV19,NA,TGTGCCAGTAGTCCGGATCCGGGGGAGACCCAGTACTTC,CASSPDPGETQYF
TRBJ2-3,NA,TRBV10-3,NA,TGTGCCATCAGTGGAGTGGAGGGGGGGGCAGATACGCAGTATTTT,CAISGVEGGADTQYF
TRBJ2-7,NA,TRBV11-3,NA,TGTGCCAGCAGCTTAGACACCTCCTACGAGCAGTACTTC,CASSLDTSYEQYF
TRBJ1-4,NA,TRBV18,NA,TGTGCCAGCTCACCAACGGCAACTAATGAAAAACTGTTTTTT,CASSPTATNEKLFF
TRBJ2-5,NA,TRBV2,NA,TGTGCCAGCAGAACGGGGGATTGGGAGACCCAGTACTTC,CASRTGDWETQYF
TRBJ2-4,NA,TRBV5-1,NA,TGCGCCAGCAGCTTGGGGGGTTTCAGTAACATTCAGTACTTC,CASSLGGFSNIQYF
TRBJ1-2,NA,TRBV27,once,TGTGCCAGCGCCAAGGGCCAGGGGAACTATGGCTACACCTTC,CASAKGQGNYGYTF
TRBJ1-3,TRBD1,TRBV7-9,NA,TGTGCCAGCAGCTACGGTGGACAGGGGAAAAGAAACACCATATATTTT,CASSYGGQGKRNTIYF
TRBJ2-4,TRBD1,TRBV7-9,NA,TGTGCCAGCAGCTCTAGGGGGCGAAGCAACATTCAGTACTTC,CASSSRGRSNIQYF
TRBJ1-4,NA,TRBV9,NA,TGTGCCAGCAGCGGTAGTGCAACTAATGAAAAACTGTTTTTT,CASSGSATNEKLFF